This T cell receptor beta chain comes out of a study of T cells in Graves' hyperthyroidism and ophthalmopathy. Study-wide findings and caveats: Most expanded thyroid clonotypes above 0.001 recurred in blood. Ophthalmopathy was model-predicted a median about 6.9 months pre-onset. Ophthalmopathy was distinguished from stable hyperthyroidism by 13 V-J signatures.

V dropped 5 bases and J dropped 0 bases, with 16 bases sitting between them. Germline V lookup: CDR1 PRHDT, CDR2 FYEKMQ (reference sequence). The CDR3 extends over 16 amino acids. RNA transcripts yielded amplified TCR beta CDR3 regions. The HTBI primer set served for first-round RT-PCR of the TCR CDR3. TCRdb re-called the multiplex PCR reads through MiXCR, storing one row per CDR3 protein. Of about 740,000 distinct CDR3 sequences listed, 14% were seen once; the top ten hold 10%. This clonotype has ten or more counts. Its antigen is not known. The authors took PBMCs from 10 ml fresh peripheral blood. The sequencing input was blood. The clonotype comes from a woman under 30 with Graves' hyperthyroidism. The gene calls are TRBV13 and TRBJ1-1; possible D gene TRBD1, 6 bases. Here the CDR3 DNA reads TGTGCCAGCAGCCTACGACAGGCCCTAATGAACACTGAAGCTTTCTTT. The encoded protein is CASSLRQALMNTEAFF.